A selection of T cell receptor beta chains follows, all from one sample in a study of T-cell memory formation after mild COVID-19. Via MiXCR, TCRdb re-called the 5' RACE reads, giving one row per CDR3 protein. The sample carries roughly 300,000 distinct CDR3 sequences, roughly 15% recorded once. Material for sequencing was PBMCs or a T cell subset sorted from them (not recorded which). These receptors were obtained from a young man who had mild COVID-19 (a few samples of this study predate the infection). Cell type and time point are not known. CDR3s include the opening cysteine and the closing phenylalanine or tryptophan. The D gene is left open where the match is weak. Clone size is not always given. Where it is, it says once, few, many or a class for expanded clones.

V,D,J,size,CDR3,DNA
TRBV18,TRBD1,TRBJ2-6,few,CASSPRTGPSGANVLTF,TGTGCCAGCTCACCGAGGACAGGGCCTTCTGGGGCCAACGTCCTGACTTTC
TRBV30,.,TRBJ2-3,few,CAWSVPGGRTDTQYF,TGTGCCTGGAGTGTACCTGGCGGTCGCACAGATACGCAGTATTTT
TRBV12-3/TRBV12-4,.,TRBJ1-2,few,CASSRLAANYGYTF,TGTGCCAGCAGCCGTCTGGCAGCTAACTATGGCTACACCTTC
TRBV11-2,TRBD1,TRBJ1-3,.,CASSLTQTGSSSGNTIYF,TGTGCCAGCAGCTTAACCCAGACAGGGTCAAGCTCTGGAAACACCATATATTTT
TRBV2,.,TRBJ1-2,few,CASSDGTNYGYTF,TGTGCCAGCAGTGATGGGACTAACTATGGCTACACCTTC
TRBV10-3,.,TRBJ2-5,many,CAISESGETQETQYF,TGTGCCATCAGTGAGTCGGGGGAGACTCAAGAGACCCAGTACTTC
TRBV12-3/TRBV12-4,.,TRBJ2-4,.,CASSFAPQDIQYF,TGTGCCAGCAGTTTTGCCCCCCAAGACATTCAGTACTTC
TRBV7-9,TRBD1,TRBJ2-1,few,CASSTTKTGDLYNEQFF,TGTGCCAGCAGCACAACTAAGACAGGGGATCTCTACAATGAGCAGTTCTTC
TRBV7-2,.,TRBJ2-5,few,CASSSLGAPQETQYF,TGTGCCAGCAGCTCCTTGGGAGCGCCCCAAGAGACCCAGTACTTC
TRBV7-9,.,TRBJ1-5,few,CASSERGGSGNQPQHF,TGTGCCAGCAGCGAGAGGGGGGGCAGCGGAAATCAGCCCCAGCATTTT
TRBV12-3/TRBV12-4,.,TRBJ2-1,few,CASTILGREGGFPRFF,TGTGCCAGCACTATCCTCGGCAGAGAGGGGGGGTTTCCTAGGTTCTTC
TRBV11-2,.,TRBJ1-2,.,CASSSLMGGAGDGYTF,TGTGCCAGCAGCTCCCTTATGGGGGGCGCAGGGGATGGCTACACCTTC
TRBV29-1,.,TRBJ2-2,.,CSVDVGRDTGELFF,TGCAGCGTTGACGTCGGCCGCGACACCGGGGAGCTGTTTTTT
TRBV4-1,.,TRBJ1-1,many,CASSINRVGRPGAFF,TGCGCCAGCAGCATAAACAGGGTCGGGAGACCTGGAGCTTTCTTT
TRBV25-1,.,TRBJ2-2,few,CASRRAGNTGELFF,TGTGCCAGCAGGAGAGCGGGGAACACCGGGGAGCTGTTTTTT
TRBV6-6,.,TRBJ2-3,few,CASSTPSTDTQYF,TGTGCCAGCAGTACTCCCAGCACAGATACGCAGTATTTT
TRBV29-1,.,TRBJ2-7,.,CSVRAPLGGEQYF,TGCAGCGTCCGGGCTCCGCTGGGGGGCGAGCAGTACTTC
TRBV6-2/TRBV6-3,.,TRBJ2-5,.,CASIGDPRVPETQYF,TGTGCCAGCATTGGTGATCCGCGGGTGCCAGAGACCCAGTACTTC
TRBV11-2,TRBD2,TRBJ2-3,.,CASSITGLAPDTQYF,TGTGCCAGCAGCATCACGGGACTAGCCCCAGATACGCAGTATTTT
TRBV2,.,TRBJ1-5,many,CASNREGNQPQHF,TGTGCCAGCAATCGAGAGGGGAATCAGCCCCAGCATTTT
TRBV29-1,.,TRBJ1-6,.,CSVGLGRNSPLHF,TGCAGCGTTGGACTGGGGAGGAATTCACCCCTCCACTTT
TRBV2,.,TRBJ1-1,.,CASIRSGPGAFF,TGTGCCAGCATCCGGTCGGGCCCGGGCGCTTTCTTT
TRBV4-3,.,TRBJ2-5,few,CASSQGVGWGETQYF,TGCGCCAGCAGCCAAGGGGTTGGTTGGGGAGAGACCCAGTACTTC
TRBV11-2,.,TRBJ2-5,few,CASSQNPWEETQYF,TGTGCCAGCAGCCAAAACCCTTGGGAAGAGACCCAGTACTTC
TRBV16,.,TRBJ2-1,.,CASSPGLNNEQFF,TGTGCCAGCAGCCCAGGACTAAACAATGAGCAGTTCTTC
TRBV7-2,.,TRBJ2-5,many,CASSPIGGEETQYF,TGTGCCAGCAGCCCCATCGGCGGGGAAGAGACCCAGTACTTC
TRBV7-2,.,TRBJ2-3,.,CASSFRDWAADTQYF,TGTGCCAGCAGCTTCAGGGACTGGGCCGCAGATACGCAGTATTTT
TRBV4-3,.,TRBJ1-6,.,CASSQEGQYNSPLNF,TGCGCCAGCAGCCAAGAGGGCCAGTATAATTCACCCCTCAACTTT
TRBV3-1,TRBD1,TRBJ2-2,few,CASRRGQGGNTGELFF,TGTGCCAGCAGACGCGGACAGGGGGGGAACACCGGGGAGCTGTTTTTT
TRBV6-1,.,TRBJ1-2,.,CASRGGGGYTF,TGTGCCAGCAGGGGCGGGGGCGGCTACACCTTC
TRBV7-9,.,TRBJ2-2,.,CASSYSGGELFF,TGTGCCAGCAGCTACTCGGGCGGGGAGCTGTTTTTT
TRBV20-1,.,TRBJ1-1,.,CSVKGNTEAFF,TGCAGTGTCAAGGGGAACACTGAAGCTTTCTTT
TRBV20-1,.,TRBJ1-1,few,CSARRGGFVDTEAFF,TGCAGTGCTAGGCGAGGGGGTTTCGTCGACACTGAAGCTTTCTTT
TRBV7-9,.,TRBJ1-5,few,CASSSARTVGSNQPQHF,TGTGCCAGCAGCTCCGCCCGGACGGTCGGAAGCAATCAGCCCCAGCATTTT
TRBV20-1,TRBD2,TRBJ2-1,.,CSATSSRGVNEQFF,TGCAGTGCTACCAGTTCGCGGGGGGTCAATGAGCAGTTCTTC
TRBV5-6,.,TRBJ2-7,.,CASMNWRTYEQYF,TGTGCCAGCATGAACTGGAGAACCTACGAGCAGTACTTC
TRBV7-3,.,TRBJ2-5,.,CASSPLGGGEETQYF,TGTGCCAGCAGCCCTCTAGGGGGGGGGGAAGAGACCCAGTACTTC
TRBV20-1,.,TRBJ2-5,.,CSASFEGSVKETQYF,TGCAGTGCTAGCTTCGAGGGGTCGGTAAAAGAGACCCAGTACTTC
TRBV7-9,.,TRBJ2-2,.,CASSPTVGHLTGELFF,TGTGCCAGCAGCCCGACAGTAGGCCACCTCACCGGGGAGCTGTTTTTT
TRBV3-1,.,TRBJ1-2,few,CASSPRTEPNYGYTF,TGTGCCAGCAGCCCACGGACGGAGCCTAACTATGGCTACACCTTC
TRBV10-3,TRBD1,TRBJ2-3,many,CATTGDTDTDTQYF,TGTGCCACCACAGGGGATACAGACACAGATACGCAGTATTTT
TRBV12-3/TRBV12-4,TRBD1,TRBJ1-2,.,CASSPTGADGYTF,TGTGCCAGCAGTCCAACAGGGGCCGACGGCTACACCTTC
TRBV5-1,.,TRBJ2-3,few,CASSLVSGGPYTQYF,TGCGCCAGCAGCTTAGTATCGGGGGGCCCATATACGCAGTATTTT
TRBV11-2,.,TRBJ2-1,few,CASSLEGRQVHHEQFF,TGTGCCAGCAGCTTAGAGGGTCGGCAGGTTCACCATGAGCAGTTCTTC
TRBV6-5,TRBD1,TRBJ1-2,few,CASRDRGLHDTF,TGTGCCAGCAGAGACAGGGGGCTTCACGACACCTTC
TRBV6-1,.,TRBJ2-5,.,CASSERVMGETQYF,TGTGCCAGCAGTGAAAGAGTTATGGGAGAGACCCAGTACTTC
TRBV4-2,.,TRBJ2-4,few,CASSHPTPGAKNIQYF,TGTGCCAGCAGCCACCCGACCCCTGGAGCCAAAAACATTCAGTACTTC
TRBV29-1,.,TRBJ1-1,few,CSVTKMNTEAFF,TGCAGCGTTACGAAAATGAACACTGAAGCTTTCTTT
TRBV5-1,TRBD1,TRBJ1-1,.,CASSVQTGVNTEAFF,TGCGCCAGCAGCGTACAGACAGGGGTGAACACTGAAGCTTTCTTT
TRBV5-1,.,TRBJ1-4,.,CASSFFGGTNEKLFF,TGCGCCAGCAGCTTCTTCGGGGGAACTAATGAAAAACTGTTTTTT
TRBV15,TRBD1,TRBJ2-5,.,CATSRETGGVQETQYF,TGTGCCACCAGCAGAGAGACAGGGGGGGTACAAGAGACCCAGTACTTC
TRBV11-2,.,TRBJ1-1,few,CASSLDWGQGAFF,TGTGCCAGCAGCTTAGATTGGGGGCAAGGAGCTTTCTTT
TRBV6-2/TRBV6-3,.,TRBJ1-1,.,CASSFDLRTEAFF,TGTGCCAGCAGTTTCGACCTCAGGACTGAAGCTTTCTTT
TRBV6-6,.,TRBJ1-5,.,CASSPGVYSNQPQHF,TGTGCCAGCAGCCCCGGGGTGTATAGCAATCAGCCCCAGCATTTT
TRBV9,TRBD1,TRBJ1-1,few,CASSASPQGAVTEAFF,TGTGCCAGCAGCGCCTCACCCCAGGGGGCCGTCACTGAAGCTTTCTTT
TRBV18,.,TRBJ1-3,few,CASSLTDPSGNTIYF,TGTGCCAGCTCACTCACGGATCCCTCTGGAAACACCATATATTTT
TRBV2,.,TRBJ2-4,.,CASSEPGTIDGIQYF,TGTGCCAGCAGTGAACCGGGGACCATCGACGGCATTCAGTACTTC
TRBV14,.,TRBJ2-1,.,CASSPTRASRLWHEQFF,TGTGCCAGCAGCCCCACTCGGGCCAGCCGCTTATGGCATGAGCAGTTCTTC